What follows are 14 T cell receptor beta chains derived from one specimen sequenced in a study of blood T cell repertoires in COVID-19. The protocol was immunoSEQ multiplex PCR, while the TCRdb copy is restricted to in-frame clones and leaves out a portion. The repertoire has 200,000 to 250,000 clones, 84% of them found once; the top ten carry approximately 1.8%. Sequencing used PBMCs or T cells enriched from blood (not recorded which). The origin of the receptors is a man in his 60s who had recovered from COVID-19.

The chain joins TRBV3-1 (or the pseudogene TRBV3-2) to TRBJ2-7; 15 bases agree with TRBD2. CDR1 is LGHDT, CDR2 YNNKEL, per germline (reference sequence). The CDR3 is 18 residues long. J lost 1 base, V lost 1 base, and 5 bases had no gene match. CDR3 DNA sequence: TGTGCCAGCAGCCAAGCCGGGACTAGCGGGGGGCAATCCTACGAGCAGTACTTC. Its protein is CASSQAGTSGGQSYEQYF.

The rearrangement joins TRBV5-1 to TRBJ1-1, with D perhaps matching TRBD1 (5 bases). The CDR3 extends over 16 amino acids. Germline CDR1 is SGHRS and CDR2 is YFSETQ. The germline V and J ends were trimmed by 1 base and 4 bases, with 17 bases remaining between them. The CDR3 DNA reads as TGCGCCAGCAGCTTGTCGCGGGATCCCGGGGGCACTGAAGCTTTCTTT. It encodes CASSLSRDPGGTEAFF.

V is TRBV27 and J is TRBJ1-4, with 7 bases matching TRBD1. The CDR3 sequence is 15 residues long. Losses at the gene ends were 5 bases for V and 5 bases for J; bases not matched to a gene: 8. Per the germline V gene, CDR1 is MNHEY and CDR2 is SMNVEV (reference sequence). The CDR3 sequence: CASSPGQEENEKLFF. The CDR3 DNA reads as TGTGCCAGCAGTCCCGGACAGGAAGAAAATGAAAAACTGTTTTTT.

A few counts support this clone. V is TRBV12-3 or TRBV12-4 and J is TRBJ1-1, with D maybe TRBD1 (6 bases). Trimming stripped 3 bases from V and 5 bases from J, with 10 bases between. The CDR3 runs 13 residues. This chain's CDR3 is CASSLGGHTEAFF. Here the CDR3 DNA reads TGTGCCAGCAGTTTGGGGGGGCATACTGAAGCTTTCTTT.

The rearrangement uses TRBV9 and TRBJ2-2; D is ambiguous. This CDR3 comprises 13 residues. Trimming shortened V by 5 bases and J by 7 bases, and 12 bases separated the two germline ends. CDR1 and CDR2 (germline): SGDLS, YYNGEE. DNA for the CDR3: TGTGCCAGCAGTCTTGAGTACGGCGGGGAGCTGTTTTTT. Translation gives CASSLEYGGELFF. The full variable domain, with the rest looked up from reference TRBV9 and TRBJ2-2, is DSGVTQTPKHLITATGQRVTLRCSPRSGDLSVYWYQQSLDQGLQFLIQYYNGEERAKGNILERFSAQQFPDLHSELNLSSLELGDSALYFCASSLEYGGELFFGEGSRLTVL.

The CDR3 is CASGSGQGWGNQPQHF. In nucleotides, the CDR3 is TGTGCTAGTGGATCGGGACAGGGATGGGGCAATCAGCCCCAGCATTTT. The chain links TRBV12-5 to TRBJ1-5, with 9 bases identical to TRBD1. The trim removed 6 bases at V and 2 bases at J, leaving 8 bases unmatched. CDR1 is LGHNT and CDR2 is FRNRAP in the germline V gene. The CDR3 spans 16 residues.

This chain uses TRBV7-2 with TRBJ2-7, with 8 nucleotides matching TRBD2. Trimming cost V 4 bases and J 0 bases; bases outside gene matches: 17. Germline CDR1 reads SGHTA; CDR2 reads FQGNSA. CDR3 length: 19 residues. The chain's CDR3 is CASSSRGVAGRFNSYEQYF. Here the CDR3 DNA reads TGTGCCAGCAGCTCCCGAGGTGTAGCGGGGAGATTCAACTCCTACGAGCAGTACTTC.

The CDR3, as DNA: TGTGCCAGCTCACCATCACAGGGGAAGGGGTATGGCTACACCTTC. This translates into CASSPSQGKGYGYTF. V and J are TRBV18 and TRBJ1-2; 7 nucleotides line up with TRBD1. Germline CDR1 is KGHSH and CDR2 is LQKENI. V lost 2 bases to trimming and J lost 5 bases; unmatched junction nucleotides: 8. The length of the CDR3 is 15 residues.

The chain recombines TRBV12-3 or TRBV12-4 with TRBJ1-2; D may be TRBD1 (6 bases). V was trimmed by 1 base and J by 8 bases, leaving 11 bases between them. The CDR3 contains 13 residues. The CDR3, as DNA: TGTGCCAGCAGTTTAGAGTTGCAGGGGGGCTACACCTTC. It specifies CASSLELQGGYTF.

DNA for the CDR3: TGTGCCAGCAGCCCCCGGGAGTTGAACACTGAAGCTTTCTTT. Encoded protein: CASSPRELNTEAFF. This sequence joins TRBV7-9 and TRBJ1-1; D gene ambiguous. Germline V gene data show CDR1 as SEHNR and CDR2 as FQNEAQ (reference sequence). The V gene lost 5 bases and the J gene lost 0 bases, with 10 bases spanning the gap. The CDR3 covers 14 residues.

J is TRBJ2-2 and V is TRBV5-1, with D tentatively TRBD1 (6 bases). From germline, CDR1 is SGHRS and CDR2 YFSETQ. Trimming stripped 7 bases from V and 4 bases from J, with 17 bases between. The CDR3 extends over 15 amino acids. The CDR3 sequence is CASQSTGTGTGELFF. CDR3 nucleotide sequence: TGCGCCAGCCAATCAACAGGGACGGGCACCGGGGAGCTGTTTTTT.

The CDR3 region is CASSLPTDLYGYTF. Here the CDR3 DNA reads TGTGCCAGCAGCTTACCGACAGATCTCTATGGCTACACCTTC. The rearrangement uses TRBV7-2 and TRBJ1-2, with D possibly being TRBD1 (5 bases). This CDR3 contains 14 residues. The germline CDR1 and CDR2 sequences are SGHTA and FQGNSA. V lost 2 bases and J lost 4, with 11 bases in between.

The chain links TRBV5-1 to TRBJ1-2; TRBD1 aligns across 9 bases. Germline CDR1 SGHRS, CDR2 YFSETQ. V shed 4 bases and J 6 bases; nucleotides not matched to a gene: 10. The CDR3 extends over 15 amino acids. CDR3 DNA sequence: TGCGCCAGCAGCCCACTCAAACGGACAGGGGATGGCTACACCTTC. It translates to CASSPLKRTGDGYTF.

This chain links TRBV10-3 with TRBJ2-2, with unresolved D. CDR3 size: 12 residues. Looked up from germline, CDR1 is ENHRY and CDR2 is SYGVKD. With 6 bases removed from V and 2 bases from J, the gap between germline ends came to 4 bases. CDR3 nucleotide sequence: TGTGCCATCAGCTTCAACACCGGGGAGCTGTTTTTT. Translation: CAISFNTGELFF.